This entry lists 8 T cell receptor beta chains sequenced from one sample in a study of T-cell memory formation after mild COVID-19 (TCRdb year 2021). The method was 5' RACE. Sequenced using an Illumina NovaSeq 6000. TCRdb took the public reads, trimmed them with fastp at Q25, ran MiXCR for clone calling and kept in-frame beta chains. CDR3 protein duplicates are merged, each entry listing the most common genes and DNA. Present in this sample are approximately 570,000 distinct CDR3 sequences, more than 15% of which were seen just once. 12% of the sample lies in the top ten. Sequencing was done on a sample of PBMCs or a T cell subset sorted from them (not recorded which). The receptors here all came from an adult woman who had mild COVID-19 (a few samples of this study predate the infection). The sample titles of this study are shuffled in the database, so cell type and time point are left out; the donor was told from shared clones.

This chain uses TRBV6-2 or TRBV6-3 with TRBJ1-2, with TRBD1 matching over 7 bases. The V gene's germline CDR1 is MNHEY and CDR2 SVGEGT. V was pared by 7 bases and J by 3 bases, with 8 bases of the junction left unmatched. CDR3 length: 14 amino acids. CDR3 sequence (DNA): TGTGCCAGCACTACGACAGGGTGGTACTATGGCTACACCTTC. Protein: CASTTTGWYYGYTF.

This clonotype turned up a few times. The V gene is TRBV7-9, the J gene TRBJ2-3; 13 positions agree with TRBD2. CDR3 size: 13 residues. Looked up from germline, CDR1 is SEHNR and CDR2 is FQNEAQ (reference sequence). V shed 6 bases, J shed 14 bases, and the junction held 8 bases outside the gene matches. CDR3 in amino acids: CASSSPGLAGLYF. DNA of the CDR3: TGTGCCAGCAGTTCGCCGGGACTAGCGGGGTTGTATTTT.

The CDR3 reads CSAWDGSTDTQYF. In nucleotides, the CDR3 is TGCAGTGCCTGGGACGGCAGCACAGATACGCAGTATTTT. V gene TRBV20-1 combines with J gene TRBJ2-3; D might be TRBD1 or TRBD2, each matching 5 bases. CDR1 is DFQATT and CDR2 is SNEGSKA in the germline V gene (reference sequence). Trimming took 6 bases from V and 0 from J, leaving 10 bases between them. This CDR3 comprises 13 residues.

This clonotype was counted only a few times. This chain connects TRBV5-1 to TRBJ1-2; D is possibly TRBD1 (5 bases). The germline V and J ends were trimmed by 3 bases and 4 bases, with 16 bases remaining between them. Germline V gives CDR1 SGHRS, CDR2 YFSETQ. This CDR3 region has 15 residues. CDR3 bases: TGCGCCAGCAGCTCCGGCGGGCAGGGACCCTATGGCTACACCTTC. It is translated as CASSSGGQGPYGYTF.

Note on this clonotype: One junction end disagrees with the germline gene, perhaps due to a read error. The rearrangement uses TRBV6-6 and TRBJ1-6; 10 bases match TRBD1. The CDR3 loop spans 16 amino acids. Germline CDR1 and CDR2: MNHNY and SVGAGI (reference sequence). CDR3 DNA sequence: TGTGCCAGCAGTATTTCGACAGGGGGCTATAGTTCACCCCTCCACTTT. It encodes CASSISTGGYSSPLHF.

The genes are TRBV6-4 and TRBJ2-1; perhaps D is TRBD1 or TRBD2 (5 bases each). Germline V gene data show CDR1 as MRHNA and CDR2 as SNTAGT. This CDR3 is 13 amino acids long. The V gene lost 4 bases and the J gene lost 9 bases, with 13 bases spanning the gap. CDR3 sequence reads: CASSGGLRSEQFF. The CDR3 DNA is TGTGCCAGCAGTGGGGGGTTACGAAGTGAGCAGTTCTTC.

This chain uses TRBV9 with TRBJ2-7, with unresolved D. Trimming shortened V by 1 base and J by 7 bases, and 9 bases separated the two germline ends. This CDR3 contains 12 residues. Germline values: CDR1 SGDLS, CDR2 YYNGEE. The DNA for the CDR3 is TGTGCCAGCAGCGTAAGTTCCGGGGAGCAGTACTTC. It codes for CASSVSSGEQYF.

The gene calls are TRBV18 and TRBJ1-1, with TRBD1 matching 9 bases. The length of the CDR3 is 15 residues. V lost 8 bases, J lost 7 bases, and 14 bases stayed unmatched. Germline loops: CDR1 KGHSH, CDR2 LQKENI. This CDR3 is CASASTGTGQGEAFF. The DNA for the CDR3 is TGTGCCAGCGCTTCCACCGGGACAGGGCAAGGTGAAGCTTTCTTT.